Shown below are 27 T cell receptor beta chains from a single sample sequenced in a study of long-term antiretroviral therapy in people with HIV. Running of the v3.0 immunoSEQ assay took place at survey level. The data were produced by immunoSEQ multiplex PCR, yet TCRdb's version contains in-frame clones alone and is incomplete. The sample has fewer than 30,000 clones, 95% seen once. Sequenced here: unsorted PBMCs, sampled 5.3 years after starting antiretroviral therapy. The receptor source for this set is a man younger than 40 with HIV.

The chain links TRBV13 to TRBJ2-3, with 8 bases aligning to TRBD1. The germline CDR1 and CDR2 sequences are PRHDT and FYEKMQ (reference sequence). This CDR3 has 13 amino acids. The trim removed 10 bases at V and 1 base at J, leaving 4 bases unmatched. CDR3 DNA sequence: TGTGCCACCGTGACAGGGGGCACAGATACGCAGTATTTT. Its translation: CATVTGGTDTQYF.

CDR3 in amino acids: CASSLLGTGAIEAFF. In DNA, the CDR3 is TGTGCCAGCAGTCTTCTAGGGACAGGGGCGATTGAAGCTTTCTTT. The V gene is TRBV28, the J gene TRBJ1-1; 10 bases are a match to TRBD1. Looked up from germline, CDR1 is MDHEN and CDR2 is SYDVKM. The CDR3 runs 15 residues. After removal of 5 bases from V and 7 bases from J, the junction contained 10 bases not matched to a gene.

The chain is built from TRBV19 and TRBJ1-5; D possibly corresponds to TRBD1 (6 bases). The germline V gene has CDR1 LNHDA and CDR2 SQIVND (reference sequence). With 5 bases removed from V and 6 bases from J, the gap between germline ends came to 17 bases. CDR3 length equals 15 residues. CDR3 sequence: CASSAQTGGGQPQHF. The CDR3 DNA is TGTGCCAGTAGTGCACAGACAGGCGGGGGTCAGCCCCAGCATTTT.

The CDR3, as DNA: TGCGCCAGCACAGGACAGGGACCGGGGGGTGGCTACACCTTC. It translates to CASTGQGPGGGYTF. V usage is TRBV5-1 and J usage is TRBJ1-2, with 8 bases lining up with TRBD1. V was pared by 6 bases and J by 7 bases, with 11 bases of the junction left unmatched. The germline V gene has CDR1 SGHRS and CDR2 YFSETQ. CDR3 length: 14 residues.

This clone is a singleton in its sample. This chain uses TRBV7-2 with TRBJ2-5; a possible D gene is TRBD1 (6 bases). V lost 2 bases and J lost 4, with 17 bases in between. Germline CDR1 SGHTA, CDR2 FQGNSA. The CDR3 spans 16 residues. The CDR3 nucleotides read TGTGCCAGCAGCTTATTTGCCAGGGGAATAGGAGAGACCCAGTACTTC. This translates into CASSLFARGIGETQYF.

The rearrangement links TRBV5-6 to TRBJ2-7; TRBD2 is a possible D gene (6 bases). The germline V gene has CDR1 SGHDT and CDR2 YYEEEE. The CDR3 is 15 residues long. With 4 bases removed from V and 7 bases from J, the gap between germline ends came to 21 bases. CDR3 sequence reads: CASSLRSGVGYEQYF. CDR3 coding DNA: TGTGCCAGCAGCCTGCGGTCGGGGGTAGGTTATGAGCAGTACTTC.

This chain joins TRBV6-1 and TRBJ1-4; TRBD1 might be the D (5 bases). The CDR3 spans 14 residues. Trimming removed 6 bases at V and 6 bases at J, with 14 bases between. Germline CDR1 is MNHNS and CDR2 is SASEGT. Here the CDR3 DNA reads TGTGCCAGCAGGACCGGTGTAGGGGATGAAAAACTGTTTTTT. Its translation is CASRTGVGDEKLFF.

V gene TRBV30 combines with J gene TRBJ2-5; TRBD2 might be the D (7 bases). There are 15 residues in the CDR3. The V gene lost 3 bases and the J gene lost 6 bases, with 20 bases spanning the gap. Germline-derived CDR1 and CDR2 are GTSNPN and SVGIG (reference sequence). DNA for the CDR3: TGTGCCTGGAGGGCGAGCGCCCGGGGGGCAAAGACCCAGTACTTC. It translates to CAWRASARGAKTQYF.

J is TRBJ1-5 and V is TRBV30; D unclear. V lost 2 bases and J 6 bases, leaving 14 bases between the germline ends. Looked up from germline, CDR1 is GTSNPN and CDR2 is SVGIG (reference sequence). The CDR3 has 14 residues. The CDR3 sequence: CAWSYSSFGQPQHF. CDR3 in DNA: TGTGCCTGGAGTTACTCCTCTTTCGGTCAGCCCCAGCATTTT. Full variable domain (rest looked up from reference TRBV30 and TRBJ1-5): SQTIHQWPATLVQPVGSPLSLECTVEGTSNPNLYWYRQAAGRGLQLLFYSVGIGQISSEVPQNLSASRPQDRQFILSSKKLLLSDSGFYLCAWSYSSFGQPQHFGDGTRLSIL.

This clone has a single count. The chain couples TRBV4-1 to TRBJ2-3; TRBD1 aligns across 10 bases. V was pared by 4 bases and J by 0 bases, with 4 bases of the junction left unmatched. The CDR3 is 16 amino acids. Germline CDR1 MGHRA, CDR2 YSYEKL. The chain's CDR3 is CASSPTGGSSTDTQYF. The CDR3 bases are TGCGCCAGCAGCCCGACAGGGGGCTCTAGCACAGATACGCAGTATTTT.

This chain connects TRBV12-5 to TRBJ1-2; TRBD1 matches 8 bases. The CDR3 has 12 residues. Germline trimming cut 10 bases from V and 1 base from J; bases unmatched to any gene: 2. Per the germline V gene, CDR1 is LGHNT and CDR2 is FRNRAP. CDR3 protein: CATDRGNYGYTF. CDR3 bases: TGTGCTACAGACAGGGGTAACTATGGCTACACCTTC.

V and J are TRBV29-1 and TRBJ1-4; D perhaps matches TRBD1 (6 bases). V lost 4 bases to trimming and J lost 3 bases, with 15 bases between them. Looked up from germline, CDR1 is SQVTM and CDR2 is ANQGSEA. The CDR3 has 15 amino acids. The CDR3 loop reads CSVAEGQGPNEKLFF. CDR3 nucleotides: TGCAGCGTTGCCGAAGGGCAGGGGCCTAATGAAAAACTGTTTTTT.

The chain carries TRBV6-5 and TRBJ2-7, with 8 bases that match TRBD2. The CDR3 sequence is 14 residues long. The germline gives CDR1 MNHEY, CDR2 SVGAGI. The ends lost 6 bases at V and 1 base at J; junction bases unmatched: 5. Written as DNA, the CDR3 is TGTGCCAGCAGCCCGACGGGGGGGTCCTACGAGCAGTACTTC. It specifies CASSPTGGSYEQYF.

The chain recombines TRBV5-1 with TRBJ2-5, with D perhaps TRBD1 (7 bases). Germline assignment: CDR1 SGHRS and CDR2 YFSETQ. CDR3 length: 16 residues. The V and J ends lost 5 bases and 4 bases respectively, with 21 bases between them. As DNA, the CDR3 is TGCGCCAGCAGAGGCGGGACAGAGTGGGCCCCAGAGACCCAGTACTTC. Encoded protein: CASRGGTEWAPETQYF.

J is TRBJ2-2 and V is TRBV7-8, with TRBD2 as a possible D gene (6 bases). Per germline, CDR1 SGHVS and CDR2 FQNEAQ. The V gene lost 1 base and the J gene lost 0 bases, with 15 bases spanning the gap. This CDR3 comprises 18 residues. The CDR3 here is CASSLEVGGWSNTGELFF. CDR3 DNA sequence: TGTGCCAGCAGCTTAGAAGTCGGGGGTTGGTCGAACACCGGGGAGCTGTTTTTT.

The V and J genes are TRBV11-2 and TRBJ1-5; D is uncertain. The CDR3 extends over 15 amino acids. Deletions cut 1 base from V and 1 base from J, with 8 bases between. Germline assignment: CDR1 SGHAT and CDR2 FQNNGV. The CDR3 here is CASSLGRHSNQPQHF. The CDR3, as DNA: TGTGCCAGCAGCTTAGGACGGCACAGCAATCAGCCCCAGCATTTT. The whole variable domain, filled in from reference TRBV11-2 and TRBJ1-5, reads EAGVAQSPRYKIIEKRQSVAFWCNPISGHATLYWYQQILGQGPKLLIQFQNNGVVDDSQLPKDRFSAERLKGVDSTLKIQPAKLEDSAVYLCASSLGRHSNQPQHFGDGTRLSIL.

The chain joins TRBV2 to TRBJ2-7; possible D gene TRBD1, 6 bases. CDR1 and CDR2 (germline): SNHLY, FYNNEI. The CDR3 is made up of 18 amino acids. The V end was cut by 4 bases, the J end by 0 bases, with 22 bases between. CDR3 loop: CASSGPYGEQGSSYEQYF. In DNA, the CDR3 is TGTGCCAGCAGTGGCCCCTACGGGGAGCAGGGGAGCTCCTACGAGCAGTACTTC.

This rearrangement joins TRBV7-2 to TRBJ1-2; a weak D match, TRBD1 (5 bases). Trimming cost V 0 bases and J 4 bases, with 9 bases left between them. The length of the CDR3 is 14 residues. CDR1 is SGHTA and CDR2 is FQGNSA in the germline V gene. The CDR3 region has the DNA TGTGCCAGCAGCTTAGCCAGGGTTGCCTATGGCTACACCTTC. This codes for CASSLARVAYGYTF.

This CDR3 is CASSPGLAGGPGDEQFF. As DNA, the CDR3 is TGTGCCAGCAGCCCTGGACTAGCGGGGGGGCCTGGCGATGAGCAGTTCTTC. The chain links TRBV5-6 to TRBJ2-1, with 15 bases matching TRBD2. The germline V gene encodes CDR1 SGHDT and CDR2 YYEEEE. Losses at the gene ends were 4 bases for V and 8 bases for J; bases not matched to a gene: 10. The CDR3 has 17 amino acids.

The rearrangement joins TRBV7-9 to TRBJ1-2, with 7 bases that match TRBD1. The germline CDR1 and CDR2 sequences are SEHNR and FQNEAQ (reference sequence). The CDR3 is made up of 13 amino acids. V dropped 2 bases and J dropped 4; count of bases not matched to a gene: 1. CDR3 DNA sequence: TGTGCCAGCAGCTTACCAGGGGGCTATGGCTACACCTTC. Its translation is CASSLPGGYGYTF.

This chain links TRBV9 with TRBJ2-2, with TRBD1 identical over 9 bases. Germline V gives CDR1 SGDLS, CDR2 YYNGEE. The CDR3 runs 14 residues. V lost 7 bases and J lost 5; bases outside the gene matches: 6. DNA for the CDR3: TGTGCCAGCGGGGGGACAGGGCGAACCGGGGAGCTGTTTTTT. Its protein is CASGGTGRTGELFF.

The chain has TRBV11-2 and TRBJ2-7, with D perhaps given as TRBD1 or TRBD2 (6 bases each). The CDR3 runs 16 residues. Trimming removed 5 bases at V and 1 base at J, with 18 bases between. Germline lookup yields CDR1 SGHAT and CDR2 FQNNGV. The DNA for the CDR3 is TGTGCCAGCAGCCGTACCCGGGGGCCGAGTTCCTACGAGCAGTACTTC. Encoded protein: CASSRTRGPSSYEQYF.

The chain has TRBV5-3 and TRBJ1-1; 7 bases map to TRBD1. TRBV5-3 is designated an ORF whose function remains uncertain. The CDR3 length is 12 residues. With V trimmed by 10 bases and J by 11 bases, 14 bases remained unmatched. CDR3 DNA sequence: TGTGCCCGCCCCGACAGGGAGGTTCAGGCTTTCTTT. Translated: CARPDREVQAFF.

Notes on this clone: A read error may account for a junction end that differs from germline. The V and J genes are TRBV6-5 and TRBJ1-2; 7 bases are shared with TRBD1. There are 11 residues in the CDR3. Looked up from germline, CDR1 is MNHEY and CDR2 is SVGAGI. The CDR3 DNA sequence: TGTGCCAGTAATCTCGGGGACAGTGTCTCCTTC. Translation gives CASNLGDSVSF.

The V gene is TRBV27, the J gene TRBJ2-5; D is perhaps TRBD2 (7 bases). CDR1 and CDR2 from the germline V gene are MNHEY and SMNVEV (reference sequence). Trimming pared 5 bases from V and 1 base from J, leaving 23 bases between. The CDR3 is made up of 18 amino acids. CDR3 sequence reads: CASSPGGLAEGVQETQYF. The CDR3 DNA reads as TGTGCCAGCAGTCCAGGTGGCCTAGCGGAGGGGGTCCAAGAGACCCAGTACTTC.

The chain uses TRBV6-6 and TRBJ1-5; no clear D. The germline V and J ends were trimmed by 4 bases and 5 bases, with 12 bases remaining between them. Germline CDR1 reads MNHNY; CDR2 reads SVGAGI (reference sequence). This CDR3 contains 14 residues. CDR3 sequence reads: CASSLATPHQPQHF. In nucleotides, the CDR3 is TGTGCCAGCAGTTTGGCGACACCTCATCAGCCCCAGCATTTT.

This rearrangement joins TRBV7-2 to TRBJ2-7; TRBD2 matches at 10 bases. The CDR3 extends over 16 amino acids. Unmatched junction bases numbered 7, after V lost 2 bases and J lost 3 bases. Per the germline V gene, CDR1 is SGHTA and CDR2 is FQGNSA. The CDR3 nucleotides are TGTGCCAGCAGCTTATCCCTGGGACTAGCGATCTACGAGCAGTACTTC. This encodes CASSLSLGLAIYEQYF.